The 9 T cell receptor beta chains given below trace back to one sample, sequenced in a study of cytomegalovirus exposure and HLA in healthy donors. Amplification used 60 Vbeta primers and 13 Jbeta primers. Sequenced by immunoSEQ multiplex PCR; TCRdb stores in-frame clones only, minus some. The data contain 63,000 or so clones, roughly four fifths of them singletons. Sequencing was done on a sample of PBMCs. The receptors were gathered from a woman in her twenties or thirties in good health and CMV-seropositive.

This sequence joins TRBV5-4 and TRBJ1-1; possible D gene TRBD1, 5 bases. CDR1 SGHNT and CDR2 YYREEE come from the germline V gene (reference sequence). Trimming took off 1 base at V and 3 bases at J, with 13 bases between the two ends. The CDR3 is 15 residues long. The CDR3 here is CASSLLQGGDTEAFF. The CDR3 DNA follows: TGTGCCAGCAGCTTGCTTCAGGGCGGGGACACTGAAGCTTTCTTT.

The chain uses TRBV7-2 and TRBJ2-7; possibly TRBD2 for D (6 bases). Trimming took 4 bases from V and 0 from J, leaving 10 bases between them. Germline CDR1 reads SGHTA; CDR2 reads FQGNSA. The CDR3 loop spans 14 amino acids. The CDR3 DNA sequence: TGTGCCAGCAGCTGTGGACTATCCTCCTACGAGCAGTACTTC. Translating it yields CASSCGLSSYEQYF.

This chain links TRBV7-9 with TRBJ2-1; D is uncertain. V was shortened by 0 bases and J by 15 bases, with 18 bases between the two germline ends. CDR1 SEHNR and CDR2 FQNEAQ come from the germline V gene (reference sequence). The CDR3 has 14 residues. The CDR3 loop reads CASSLASTGATLFF. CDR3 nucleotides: TGTGCCAGCAGCTTAGCGTCCACCGGAGCGACGCTGTTCTTC.

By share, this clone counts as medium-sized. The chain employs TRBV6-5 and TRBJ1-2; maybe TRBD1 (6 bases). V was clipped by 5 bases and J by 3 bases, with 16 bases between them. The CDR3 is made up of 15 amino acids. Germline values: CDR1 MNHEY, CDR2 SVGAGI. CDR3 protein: CASSGTGRGDYGYTF. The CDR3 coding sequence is TGTGCCAGCAGTGGAACAGGGCGTGGGGACTATGGCTACACCTTC.

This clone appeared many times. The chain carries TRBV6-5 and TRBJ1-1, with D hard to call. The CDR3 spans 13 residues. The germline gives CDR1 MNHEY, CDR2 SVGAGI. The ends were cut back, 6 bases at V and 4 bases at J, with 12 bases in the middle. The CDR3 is CASSDSGFTEAFF. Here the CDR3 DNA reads TGTGCCAGCAGCGACTCTGGGTTCACTGAAGCTTTCTTT.

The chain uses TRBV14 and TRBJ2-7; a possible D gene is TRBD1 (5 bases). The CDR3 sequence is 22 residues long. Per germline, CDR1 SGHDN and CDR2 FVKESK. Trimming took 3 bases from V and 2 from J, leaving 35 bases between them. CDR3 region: CASSHSIFRDSLSKMGAYEQYF. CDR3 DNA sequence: TGTGCCAGCAGCCACTCTATTTTTCGCGACAGCTTATCGAAAATGGGCGCCTACGAGCAGTACTTC.

CDR3 amino acids: CASSLERGPYEQYF. The CDR3 DNA reads TGTGCCAGCAGCTTAGAACGGGGTCCCTACGAGCAGTACTTC. V is TRBV11-2 and J is TRBJ2-7, with D possibly being TRBD2 (5 bases). The germline V gene encodes CDR1 SGHAT and CDR2 FQNNGV. This CDR3 has 14 amino acids. Trimming removed 0 bases at V and 2 bases at J, with 8 bases between.

CDR3 protein: CASSVSQGARGTEAFF. The DNA for the CDR3 is TGTGCCAGCAGTGTTTCACAGGGGGCGCGGGGCACTGAAGCTTTCTTT. This chain links TRBV6-1 with TRBJ1-1; 9 bases align to TRBD1. After removal of 4 bases from V and 4 bases from J, the junction contained 10 bases not matched to a gene. Germline V gene data show CDR1 as MNHNS and CDR2 as SASEGT. The CDR3 sequence is 16 residues long.

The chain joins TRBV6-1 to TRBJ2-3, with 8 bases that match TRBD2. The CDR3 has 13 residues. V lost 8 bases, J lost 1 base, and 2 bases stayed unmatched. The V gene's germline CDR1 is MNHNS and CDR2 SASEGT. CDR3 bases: TGTGCCAGCCAGACTAGCGGCACAGATACGCAGTATTTT. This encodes CASQTSGTDTQYF.